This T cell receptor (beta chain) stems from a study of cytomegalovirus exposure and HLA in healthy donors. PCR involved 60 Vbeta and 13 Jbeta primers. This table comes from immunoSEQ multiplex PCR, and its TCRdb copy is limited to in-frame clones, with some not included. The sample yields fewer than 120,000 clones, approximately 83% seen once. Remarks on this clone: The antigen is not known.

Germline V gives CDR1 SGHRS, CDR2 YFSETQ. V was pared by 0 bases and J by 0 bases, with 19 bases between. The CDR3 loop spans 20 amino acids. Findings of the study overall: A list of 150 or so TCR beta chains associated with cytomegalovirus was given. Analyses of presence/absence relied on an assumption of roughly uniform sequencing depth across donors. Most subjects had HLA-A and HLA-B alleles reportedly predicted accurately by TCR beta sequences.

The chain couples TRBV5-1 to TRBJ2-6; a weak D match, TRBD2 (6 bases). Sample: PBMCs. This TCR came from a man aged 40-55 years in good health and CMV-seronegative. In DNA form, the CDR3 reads TGCGCCAGCAGCTTGGCCTCGCGACTAGGGAAAGGCTCTGGGGCCAACGTCCTGACTTTC. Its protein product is CASSLASRLGKGSGANVLTF.